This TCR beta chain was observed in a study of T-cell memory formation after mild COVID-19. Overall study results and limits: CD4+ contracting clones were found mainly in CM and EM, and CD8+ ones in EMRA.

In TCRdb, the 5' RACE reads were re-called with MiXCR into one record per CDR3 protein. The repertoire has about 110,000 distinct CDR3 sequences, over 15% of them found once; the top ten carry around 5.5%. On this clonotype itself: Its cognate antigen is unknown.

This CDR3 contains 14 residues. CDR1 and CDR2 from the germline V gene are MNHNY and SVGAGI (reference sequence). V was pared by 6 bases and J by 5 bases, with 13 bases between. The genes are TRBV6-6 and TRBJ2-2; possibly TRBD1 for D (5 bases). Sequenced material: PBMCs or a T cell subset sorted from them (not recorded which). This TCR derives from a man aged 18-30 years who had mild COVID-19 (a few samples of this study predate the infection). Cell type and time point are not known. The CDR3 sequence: CASSYQGRTGELFF. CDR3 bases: TGTGCCAGCAGCTATCAGGGCCGGACCGGGGAGCTGTTTTTT.